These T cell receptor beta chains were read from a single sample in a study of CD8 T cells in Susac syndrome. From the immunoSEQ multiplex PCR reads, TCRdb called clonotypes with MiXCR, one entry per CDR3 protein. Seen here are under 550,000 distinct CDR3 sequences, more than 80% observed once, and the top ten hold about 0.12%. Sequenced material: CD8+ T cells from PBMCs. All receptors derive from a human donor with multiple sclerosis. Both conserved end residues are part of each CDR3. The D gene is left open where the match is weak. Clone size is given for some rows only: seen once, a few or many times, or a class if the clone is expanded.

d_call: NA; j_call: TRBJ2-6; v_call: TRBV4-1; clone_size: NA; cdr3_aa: CASNSRATSGANVLTF; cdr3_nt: TGCGCCAGCAACAGCAGGGCTACCTCTGGGGCCAACGTCCTGACTTTC
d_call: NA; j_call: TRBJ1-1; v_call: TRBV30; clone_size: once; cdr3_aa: CAWAGELNTEAFF; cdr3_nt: TGTGCCTGGGCGGGAGAGCTAAACACTGAAGCTTTCTTT
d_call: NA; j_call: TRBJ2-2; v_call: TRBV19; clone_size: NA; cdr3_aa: CASSPTEGGANTGELFF; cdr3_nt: TGTGCCAGTAGCCCGACGGAAGGAGGGGCGAACACCGGGGAGCTGTTTTTT
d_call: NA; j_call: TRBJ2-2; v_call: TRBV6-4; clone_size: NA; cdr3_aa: CAIRNTGELFF; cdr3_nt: TGTGCCATCCGGAACACCGGGGAGCTGTTTTTT
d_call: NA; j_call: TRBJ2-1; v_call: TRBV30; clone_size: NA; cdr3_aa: CAWSVGSDITLYNEQFF; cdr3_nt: TGTGCCTGGAGTGTGGGGAGCGACATTACTCTTTACAATGAGCAGTTCTTC
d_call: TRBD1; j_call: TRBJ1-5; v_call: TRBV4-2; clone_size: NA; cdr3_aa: CASSQERGQLNQPQHF; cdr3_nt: TGTGCCAGCAGCCAGGAGAGGGGGCAGCTCAATCAGCCCCAGCATTTT
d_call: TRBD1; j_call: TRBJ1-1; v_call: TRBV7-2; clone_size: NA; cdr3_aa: CASSLGTEGMNTEAFF; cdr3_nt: TGTGCCAGCAGCCTTGGGACAGAAGGGATGAACACTGAAGCTTTCTTT
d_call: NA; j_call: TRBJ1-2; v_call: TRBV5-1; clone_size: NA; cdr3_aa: CASSLGGVLYGYTF; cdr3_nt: TGCGCCAGCAGCTTGGGGGGAGTTCTATATGGCTACACCTTC
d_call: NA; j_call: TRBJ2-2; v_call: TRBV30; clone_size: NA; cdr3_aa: CAWGQAGTGELFF; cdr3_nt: TGTGCCTGGGGGCAAGCGGGCACCGGGGAGCTGTTTTTT
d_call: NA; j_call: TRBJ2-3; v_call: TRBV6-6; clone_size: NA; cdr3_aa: CASMGDTQYF; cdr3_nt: TGTGCCAGCATGGGGGATACGCAGTATTTT
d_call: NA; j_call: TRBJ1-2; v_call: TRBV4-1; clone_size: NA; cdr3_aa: CASSPDGGSNYGYTF; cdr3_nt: TGCGCCAGCAGCCCGGATGGCGGATCTAACTATGGCTACACCTTC
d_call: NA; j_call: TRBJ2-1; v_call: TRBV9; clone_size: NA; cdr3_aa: CASSVGAEGPYNEQFF; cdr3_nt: TGTGCCAGCAGCGTAGGTGCGGAGGGCCCCTACAATGAGCAGTTCTTC
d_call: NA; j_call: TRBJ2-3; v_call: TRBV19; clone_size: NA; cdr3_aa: CASMEGGTDTQYF; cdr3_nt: TGTGCCAGTATGGAGGGGGGGACAGATACGCAGTATTTT
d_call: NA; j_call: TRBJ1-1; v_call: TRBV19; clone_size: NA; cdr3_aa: CASSSRDEGSTEAFF; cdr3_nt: TGTGCCAGTAGTTCCCGGGACGAGGGGAGCACTGAAGCTTTCTTT
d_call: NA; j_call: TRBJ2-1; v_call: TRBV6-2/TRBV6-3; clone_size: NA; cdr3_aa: CATDRAYNEQFF; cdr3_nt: TGTGCGACGGACAGAGCCTACAATGAGCAGTTCTTC
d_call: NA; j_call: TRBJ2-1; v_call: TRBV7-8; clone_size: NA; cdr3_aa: CASSIKNRKMDNEQFF; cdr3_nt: TGTGCCAGCAGCATCAAAAACAGGAAAATGGACAATGAGCAGTTCTTC
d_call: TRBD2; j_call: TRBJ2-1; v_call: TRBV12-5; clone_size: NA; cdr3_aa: CASGFGTSGGYYNEQFF; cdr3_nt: TGTGCTAGTGGTTTCGGGACTAGCGGGGGGTACTACAATGAGCAGTTCTTC
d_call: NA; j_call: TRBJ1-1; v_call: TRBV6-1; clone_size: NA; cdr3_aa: CASSEVANTEAFF; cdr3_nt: TGTGCCAGCAGTGAGGTAGCGAACACTGAAGCTTTCTTT
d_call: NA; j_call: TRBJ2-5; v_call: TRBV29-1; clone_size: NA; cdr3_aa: CSVEEPIMYQETQYF; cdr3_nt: TGCAGCGTTGAAGAACCGATCATGTACCAAGAGACCCAGTACTTC
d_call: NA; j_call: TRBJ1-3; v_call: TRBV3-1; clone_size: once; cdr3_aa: CASTSDTSTGNTIYF; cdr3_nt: TGTGCCAGCACCTCGGACACGTCGACTGGAAACACCATATATTTT
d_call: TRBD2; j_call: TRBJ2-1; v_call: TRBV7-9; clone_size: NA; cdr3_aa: CASSHGLAGGHEQFF; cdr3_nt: TGTGCCAGCAGCCACGGACTAGCGGGAGGTCATGAGCAGTTCTTC
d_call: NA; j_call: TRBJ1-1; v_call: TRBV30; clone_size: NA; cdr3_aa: CAWTTDLNTEAFF; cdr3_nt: TGTGCCTGGACAACGGACCTGAACACTGAAGCTTTCTTT
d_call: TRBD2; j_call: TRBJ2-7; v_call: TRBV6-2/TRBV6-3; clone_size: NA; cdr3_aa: CASRTYPGLAGTYEQYF; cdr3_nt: TGTGCCAGCAGGACCTATCCGGGACTAGCGGGGACCTACGAGCAGTACTTC
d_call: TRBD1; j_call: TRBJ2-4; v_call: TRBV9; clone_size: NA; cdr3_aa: CASSVTGENIQYF; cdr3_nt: TGTGCCAGCAGCGTGACAGGGGAAAACATTCAGTACTTC
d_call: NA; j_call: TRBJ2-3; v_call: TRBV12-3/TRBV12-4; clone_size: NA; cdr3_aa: CASSFTGTDTQYF; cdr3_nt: TGTGCCAGCAGTTTTACCGGTACCGATACGCAGTATTTT
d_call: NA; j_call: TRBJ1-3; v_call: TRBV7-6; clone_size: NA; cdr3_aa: CASSRLTDSGNTIYF; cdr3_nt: TGTGCCAGCAGCCGGCTGACAGACAGTGGAAACACCATATATTTT
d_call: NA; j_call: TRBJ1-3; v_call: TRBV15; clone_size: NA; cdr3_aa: CATGQPSSGNTIYF; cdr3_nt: TGTGCCACCGGGCAGCCGAGCTCTGGAAACACCATATATTTT
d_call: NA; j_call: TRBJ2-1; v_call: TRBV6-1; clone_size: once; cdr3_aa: CASSRGDSGTPYNEQFF; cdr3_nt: TGTGCCAGCAGTCGCGGGGATTCCGGGACACCATACAATGAGCAGTTCTTC
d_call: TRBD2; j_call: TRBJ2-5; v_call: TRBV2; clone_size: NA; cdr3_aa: CASEGTSGVETQYF; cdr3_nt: TGTGCCAGCGAAGGTACTAGCGGGGTAGAGACCCAGTACTTC
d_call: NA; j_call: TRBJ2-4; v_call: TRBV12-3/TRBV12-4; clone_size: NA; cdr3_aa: CASRGAMGDIQYF; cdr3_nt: TGTGCCAGCAGAGGGGCCATGGGGGACATTCAGTACTTC
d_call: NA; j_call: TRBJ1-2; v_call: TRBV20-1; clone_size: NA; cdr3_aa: CSARETVRLANYGYTF; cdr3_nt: TGCAGTGCTAGGGAAACAGTCAGGCTAGCTAACTATGGCTACACCTTC
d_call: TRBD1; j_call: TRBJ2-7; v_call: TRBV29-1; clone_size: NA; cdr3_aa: CSVPRGQHYEQYF; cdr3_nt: TGCAGCGTCCCTCGGGGACAGCACTACGAGCAGTACTTC
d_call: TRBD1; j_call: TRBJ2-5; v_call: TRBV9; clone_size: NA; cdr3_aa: CASTRYDREETQYF; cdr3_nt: TGTGCCAGCACCCGATACGACAGGGAAGAGACCCAGTACTTC
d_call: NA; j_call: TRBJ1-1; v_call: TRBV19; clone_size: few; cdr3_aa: CASSPILRSEAFF; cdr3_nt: TGTGCCAGTAGTCCCATCCTCAGATCTGAAGCTTTCTTT
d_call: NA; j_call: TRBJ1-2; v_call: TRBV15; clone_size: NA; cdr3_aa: CATSPGGSGGYTF; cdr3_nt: TGTGCCACCAGTCCGGGTGGGTCAGGGGGCTACACCTTC
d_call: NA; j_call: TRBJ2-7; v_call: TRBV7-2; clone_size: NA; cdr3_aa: CASSFLADSYEQYF; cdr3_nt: TGTGCCAGCAGCTTTCTAGCGGACAGCTACGAGCAGTACTTC
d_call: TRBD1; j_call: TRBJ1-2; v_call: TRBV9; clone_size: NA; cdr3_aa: CASSTWDRGRNGYTF; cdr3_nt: TGTGCCAGCAGCACTTGGGACAGGGGTAGGAATGGCTACACCTTC
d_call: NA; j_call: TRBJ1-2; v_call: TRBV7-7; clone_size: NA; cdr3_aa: CASNRHRDYYGYTF; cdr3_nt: TGTGCTAGCAACCGCCACAGGGATTACTATGGCTACACCTTC
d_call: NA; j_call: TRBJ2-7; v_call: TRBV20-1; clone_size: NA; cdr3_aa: CSATRGGEHEQYF; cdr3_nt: TGCAGTGCTACTCGTGGAGGGGAACACGAGCAGTACTTC
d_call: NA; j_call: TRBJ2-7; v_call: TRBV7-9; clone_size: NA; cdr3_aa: CASSLEPGLNLYEQYF; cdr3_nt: TGTGCCAGCAGTCTTGAACCAGGGTTAAATCTATACGAGCAGTACTTC
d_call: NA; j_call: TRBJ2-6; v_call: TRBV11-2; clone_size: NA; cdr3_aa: CASSLGTGPQANSGANVLTF; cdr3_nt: TGTGCCAGCAGCTTAGGAACAGGGCCCCAAGCCAACTCTGGGGCCAACGTCCTGACTTTC
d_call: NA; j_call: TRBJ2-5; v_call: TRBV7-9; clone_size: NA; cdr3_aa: CASSLGPGWETQYF; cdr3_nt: TGTGCCAGCAGCTTAGGCCCCGGTTGGGAGACCCAGTACTTC
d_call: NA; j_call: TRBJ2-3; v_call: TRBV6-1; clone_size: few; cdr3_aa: CASSEDWGTDTQYF; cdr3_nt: TGTGCCAGCAGTGAAGATTGGGGCACAGATACGCAGTATTTT
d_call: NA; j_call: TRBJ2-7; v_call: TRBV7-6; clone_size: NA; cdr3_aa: CASSLGGDLYEQYF; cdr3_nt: TGTGCCAGCAGCTTAGGGGGCGATCTCTACGAGCAGTACTTC
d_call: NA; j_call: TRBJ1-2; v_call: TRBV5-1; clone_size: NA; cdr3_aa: CASSRGPRASGGYTF; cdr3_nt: TGCGCCAGCAGTCGGGGACCTCGAGCGTCGGGTGGCTACACCTTC
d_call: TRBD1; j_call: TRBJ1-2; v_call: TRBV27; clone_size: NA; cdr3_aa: CASRTGANYGYTF; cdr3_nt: TGTGCCAGCAGGACAGGGGCTAACTATGGCTACACCTTC
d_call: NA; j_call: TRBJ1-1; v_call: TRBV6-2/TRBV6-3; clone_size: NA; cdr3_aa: CASRVGSEAFF; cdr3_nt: TGTGCCAGCAGGGTTGGGTCTGAAGCTTTCTTT
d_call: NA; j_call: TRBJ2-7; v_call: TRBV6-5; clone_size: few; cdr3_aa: CASSYLVGQGYEQYF; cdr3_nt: TGTGCCAGCAGTTACTTGGTTGGTCAGGGGTACGAGCAGTACTTC
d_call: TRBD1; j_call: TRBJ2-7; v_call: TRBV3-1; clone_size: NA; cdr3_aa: CASSQGDRSERRSYEQYF; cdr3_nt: TGTGCCAGCAGCCAAGGGGACAGGTCCGAGCGGAGGTCCTACGAGCAGTACTTC
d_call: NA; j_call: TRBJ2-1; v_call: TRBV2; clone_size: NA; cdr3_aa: CASSEAPQTNEQFF; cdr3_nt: TGTGCCAGCAGTGAAGCACCTCAGACCAATGAGCAGTTCTTC
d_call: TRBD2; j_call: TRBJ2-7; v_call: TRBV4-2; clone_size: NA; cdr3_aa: CASSQAGLAWHEQYF; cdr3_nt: TGTGCCAGCAGCCAAGCGGGACTAGCGTGGCACGAGCAGTACTTC
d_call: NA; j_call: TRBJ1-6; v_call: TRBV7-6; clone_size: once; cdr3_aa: CASSSQVPYSPLHF; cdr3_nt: TGTGCCAGCAGCTCACAGGTCCCCTATTCACCCCTCCACTTT
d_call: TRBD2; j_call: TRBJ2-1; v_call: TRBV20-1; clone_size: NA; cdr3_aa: CSAPGDSGVYNEQFF; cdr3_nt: TGCAGTGCCCCGGGGGATAGCGGGGTTTACAATGAGCAGTTCTTC
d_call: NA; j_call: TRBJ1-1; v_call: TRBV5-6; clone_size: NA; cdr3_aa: CASSSPTDRLNTEAFF; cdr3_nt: TGTGCCAGCAGCTCTCCCACAGACAGGCTGAACACTGAAGCTTTCTTT
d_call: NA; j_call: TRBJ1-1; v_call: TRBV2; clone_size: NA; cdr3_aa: CASSGDVPEAFF; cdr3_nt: TGTGCCAGCAGTGGGGACGTACCCGAAGCTTTCTTT
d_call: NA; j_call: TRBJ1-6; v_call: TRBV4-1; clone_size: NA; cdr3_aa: CASSQDPSSYNSPLHF; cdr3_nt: TGCGCCAGCAGCCAAGACCCGAGCTCCTATAATTCACCCCTCCACTTT
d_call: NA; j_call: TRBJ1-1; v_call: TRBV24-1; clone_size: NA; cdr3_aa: CATSSRGGGEAFF; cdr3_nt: TGTGCCACCAGTAGCAGGGGAGGTGGTGAAGCTTTCTTT